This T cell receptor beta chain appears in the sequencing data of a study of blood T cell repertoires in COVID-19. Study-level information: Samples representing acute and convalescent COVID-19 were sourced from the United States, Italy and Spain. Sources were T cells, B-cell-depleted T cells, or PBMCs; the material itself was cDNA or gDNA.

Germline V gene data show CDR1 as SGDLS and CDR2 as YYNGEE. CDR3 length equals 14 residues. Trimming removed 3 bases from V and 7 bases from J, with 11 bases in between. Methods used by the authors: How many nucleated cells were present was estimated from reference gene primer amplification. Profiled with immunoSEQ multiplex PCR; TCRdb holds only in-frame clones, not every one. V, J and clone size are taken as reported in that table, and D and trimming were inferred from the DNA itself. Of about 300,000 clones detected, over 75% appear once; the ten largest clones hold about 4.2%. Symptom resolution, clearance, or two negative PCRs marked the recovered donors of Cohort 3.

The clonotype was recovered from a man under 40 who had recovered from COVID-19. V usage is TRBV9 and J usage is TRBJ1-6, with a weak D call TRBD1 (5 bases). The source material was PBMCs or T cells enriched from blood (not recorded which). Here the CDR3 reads CASSAQGWNSPLHF. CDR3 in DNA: TGTGCCAGCAGCGCCCAGGGATGGAATTCACCCCTCCACTTT. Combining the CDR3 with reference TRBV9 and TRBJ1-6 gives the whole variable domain DSGVTQTPKHLITATGQRVTLRCSPRSGDLSVYWYQQSLDQGLQFLIQYYNGEERAKGNILERFSAQQFPDLHSELNLSSLELGDSALYFCASSAQGWNSPLHFGNGTRLTVT.